This TCR beta chain was profiled in a study of low-dose radiotherapy and immunotherapy resistance in tumors. Whole-study context: Every two weeks, one day ahead of radiation and immunotherapy, cyclophosphamide 200 mg/m2 was given (intravenously).

With TRAV- and TRBV-specific primers, first-strand cDNA was made, covering the alpha and beta chains. TCRs were amplified for 15 to 25 PCR cycles with a constant-region primer and V-primer adapter. mRNA that had been isolated underwent amplification through in vitro transcription. From the reads, TCRdb called clonotypes with MiXCR, one entry per CDR3 protein. The data hold tens of thousands of distinct CDR3 sequences, with approximately 17% observed a single time. This clonotype was counted ten times or more. Time point in this sample: before trial treatment. Germline values: CDR1 SNHLY, CDR2 FYNNEI. Deletions cut 5 bases from V and 1 base from J, with 12 bases between. The CDR3 sequence is 14 residues long.

This TCR was recovered from a male donor with prostate cancer. The specimen comprised PBMCs, sampled before treatment. The chain recombines TRBV2 with TRBJ2-7; D is uncertain. The CDR3, as DNA: TGTGCCAGCAGTTGGGCAGCAAATTCCTACGAGCAGTACTTC. Amino acid sequence: CASSWAANSYEQYF.